This TCR beta chain was retrieved from a study of human T cells and chemical hapten exposure. TCRdb reanalysed the RACE reads using MiXCR and keeps one entry per CDR3 protein. The table records approximately 60,000 distinct CDR3 sequences, roughly 12% of them present only once. This clonotype has only a few counts. The ends lost 8 bases at V and 1 base at J; junction bases unmatched: 8. This CDR3 region has 15 residues. CDR1 is MNHEY and CDR2 is SMNVEV in the germline V gene (reference sequence). This sample's time point: pre-sensitization, week 0. Treatment: therapeutic diphenylcyclopropenone sensitization with weekly scalp DPC.

The chain couples TRBV27 to TRBJ2-3; 8 nucleotides line up with TRBD2. The sequence derives from a woman aged 35 to 49 with alopecia areata. Some clones in this sample may be carry-over from other donors' samples. The sample in question was whole blood, obtained in connection with sensitization to the hapten diphenylcyclopropenone (DPC). In DNA, the CDR3 is TGTGCCAGCCAGGGTAGCGGGGTGGGCACAGATACGCAGTATTTT. Residues: CASQGSGVGTDTQYF.